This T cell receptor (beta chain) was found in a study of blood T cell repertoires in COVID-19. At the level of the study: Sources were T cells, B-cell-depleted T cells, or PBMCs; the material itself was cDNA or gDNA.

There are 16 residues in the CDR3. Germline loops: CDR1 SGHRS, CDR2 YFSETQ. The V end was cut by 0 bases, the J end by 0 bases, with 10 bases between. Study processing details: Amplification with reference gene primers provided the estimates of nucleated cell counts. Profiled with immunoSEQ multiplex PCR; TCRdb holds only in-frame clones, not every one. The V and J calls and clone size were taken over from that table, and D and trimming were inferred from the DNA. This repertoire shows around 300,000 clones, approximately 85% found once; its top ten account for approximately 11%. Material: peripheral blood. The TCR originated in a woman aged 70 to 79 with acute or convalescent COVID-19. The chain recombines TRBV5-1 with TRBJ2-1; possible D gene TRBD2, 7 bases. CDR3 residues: CASSLAGGHSYNEQFF. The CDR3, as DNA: TGCGCCAGCAGCTTGGCCGGGGGGCACTCCTACAATGAGCAGTTCTTC.